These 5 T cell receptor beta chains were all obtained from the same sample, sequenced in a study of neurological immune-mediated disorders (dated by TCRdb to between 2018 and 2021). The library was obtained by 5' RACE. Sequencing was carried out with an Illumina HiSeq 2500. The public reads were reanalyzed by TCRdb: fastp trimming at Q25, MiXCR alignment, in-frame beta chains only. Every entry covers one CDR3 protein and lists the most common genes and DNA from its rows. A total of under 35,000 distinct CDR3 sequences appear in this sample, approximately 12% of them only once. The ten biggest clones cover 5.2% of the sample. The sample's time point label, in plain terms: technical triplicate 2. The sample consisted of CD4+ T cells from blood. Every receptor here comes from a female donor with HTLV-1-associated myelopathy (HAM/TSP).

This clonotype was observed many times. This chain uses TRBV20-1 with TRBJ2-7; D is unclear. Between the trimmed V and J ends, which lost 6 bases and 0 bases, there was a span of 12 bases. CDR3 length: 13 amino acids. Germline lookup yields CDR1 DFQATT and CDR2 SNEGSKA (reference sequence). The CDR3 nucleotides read TGCAGTGCGCAACTTAGGAGCTCCTACGAGCAGTACTTC. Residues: CSAQLRSSYEQYF.

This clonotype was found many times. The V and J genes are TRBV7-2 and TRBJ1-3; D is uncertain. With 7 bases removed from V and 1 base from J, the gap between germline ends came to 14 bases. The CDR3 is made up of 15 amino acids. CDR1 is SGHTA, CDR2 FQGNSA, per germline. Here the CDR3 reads CASTPTLLSGNTIYF. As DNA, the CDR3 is TGTGCCAGCACCCCAACCCTTCTATCTGGAAACACCATATATTTT.

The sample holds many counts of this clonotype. The CDR3 here is CASSRPVSGANVLTF. The DNA for the CDR3 is TGCGCCAGCAGCAGACCTGTTTCTGGGGCCAACGTCCTGACTTTC. The rearrangement joins TRBV5-1 to TRBJ2-6; D unresolved. This CDR3 spans 15 amino acids. Deletions cut 4 bases from V and 1 base from J, with 9 bases between. Per the germline V gene, CDR1 is SGHRS and CDR2 is YFSETQ.

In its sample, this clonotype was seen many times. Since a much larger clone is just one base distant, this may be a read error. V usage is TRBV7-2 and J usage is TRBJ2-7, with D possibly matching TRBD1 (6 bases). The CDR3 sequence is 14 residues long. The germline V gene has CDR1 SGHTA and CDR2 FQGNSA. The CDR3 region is CANSLRTVVIEQYF. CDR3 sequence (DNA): TGTGCCAACAGCCTAAGGACAGTAGTAATCGAGCAGTACTTC.

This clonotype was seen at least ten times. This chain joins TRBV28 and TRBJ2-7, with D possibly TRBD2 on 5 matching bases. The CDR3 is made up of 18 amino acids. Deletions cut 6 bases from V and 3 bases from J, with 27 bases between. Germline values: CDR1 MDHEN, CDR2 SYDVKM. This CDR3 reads CASSQFPPSGKRHYEQYF. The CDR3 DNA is TGTGCCAGCAGCCAATTCCCCCCCTCGGGGAAGAGACACTACGAGCAGTACTTC.